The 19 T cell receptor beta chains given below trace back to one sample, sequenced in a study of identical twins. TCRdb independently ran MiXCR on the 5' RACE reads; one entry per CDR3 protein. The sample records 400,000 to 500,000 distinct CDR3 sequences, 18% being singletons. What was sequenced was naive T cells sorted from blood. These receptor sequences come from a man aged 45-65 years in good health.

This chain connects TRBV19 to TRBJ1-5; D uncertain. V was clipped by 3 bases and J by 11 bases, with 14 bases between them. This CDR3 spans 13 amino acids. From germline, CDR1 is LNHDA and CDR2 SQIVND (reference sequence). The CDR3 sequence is CASSIPSVGTQHF. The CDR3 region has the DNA TGTGCCAGTAGTATTCCAAGTGTCGGGACCCAGCATTTT.

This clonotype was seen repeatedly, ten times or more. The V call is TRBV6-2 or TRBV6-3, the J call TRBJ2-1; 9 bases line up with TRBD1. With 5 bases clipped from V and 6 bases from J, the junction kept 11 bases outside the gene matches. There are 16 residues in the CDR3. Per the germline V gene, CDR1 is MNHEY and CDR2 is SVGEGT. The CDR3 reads CASSARGPGQGNEQFF. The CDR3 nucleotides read TGTGCCAGCAGTGCCCGGGGGCCGGGACAGGGCAATGAGCAGTTCTTC.

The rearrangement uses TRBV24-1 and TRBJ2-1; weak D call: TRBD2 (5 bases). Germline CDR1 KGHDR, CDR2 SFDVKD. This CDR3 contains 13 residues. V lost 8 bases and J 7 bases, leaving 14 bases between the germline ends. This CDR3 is CATTGLLGNEQFF. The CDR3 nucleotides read TGTGCCACCACCGGACTCCTGGGGAATGAGCAGTTCTTC.

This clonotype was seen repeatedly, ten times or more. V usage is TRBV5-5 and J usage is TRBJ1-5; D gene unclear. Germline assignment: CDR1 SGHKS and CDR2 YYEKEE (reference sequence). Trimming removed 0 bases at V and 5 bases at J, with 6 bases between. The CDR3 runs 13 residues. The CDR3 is CASSLAEYQPQHF. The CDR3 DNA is TGTGCCAGCAGCTTGGCGGAGTATCAGCCCCAGCATTTT.

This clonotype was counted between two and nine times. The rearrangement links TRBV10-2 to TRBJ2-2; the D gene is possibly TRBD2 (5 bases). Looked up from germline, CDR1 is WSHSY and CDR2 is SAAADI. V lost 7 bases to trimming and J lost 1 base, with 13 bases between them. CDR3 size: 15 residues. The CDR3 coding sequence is TGCGCCAGCACCGCGGAAGAGGGGAACACCGGGGAGCTGTTTTTT. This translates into CASTAEEGNTGELFF.

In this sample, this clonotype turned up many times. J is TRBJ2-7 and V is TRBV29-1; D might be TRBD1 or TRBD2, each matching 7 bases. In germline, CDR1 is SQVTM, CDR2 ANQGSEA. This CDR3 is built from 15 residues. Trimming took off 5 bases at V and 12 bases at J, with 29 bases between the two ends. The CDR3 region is CSVTEGASGLRRWYF. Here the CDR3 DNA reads TGCAGCGTTACCGAGGGGGCTAGCGGCCTCAGACGGTGGTACTTC.

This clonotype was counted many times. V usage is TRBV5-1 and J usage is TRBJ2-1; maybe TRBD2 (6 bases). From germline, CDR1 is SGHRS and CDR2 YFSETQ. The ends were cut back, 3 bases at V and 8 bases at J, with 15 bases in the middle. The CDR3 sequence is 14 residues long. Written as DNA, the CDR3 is TGCGCCAGCAGCTACCTAACCCCTAGCGATGAGCAGTTCTTC. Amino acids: CASSYLTPSDEQFF.

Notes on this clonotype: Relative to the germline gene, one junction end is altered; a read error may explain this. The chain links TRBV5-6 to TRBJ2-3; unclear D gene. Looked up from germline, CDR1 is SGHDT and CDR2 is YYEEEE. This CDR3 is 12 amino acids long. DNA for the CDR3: TGTGCCAGCAGCCGCAAGGCAGAGACGCAGTATTTT. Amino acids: CASSRKAETQYF.

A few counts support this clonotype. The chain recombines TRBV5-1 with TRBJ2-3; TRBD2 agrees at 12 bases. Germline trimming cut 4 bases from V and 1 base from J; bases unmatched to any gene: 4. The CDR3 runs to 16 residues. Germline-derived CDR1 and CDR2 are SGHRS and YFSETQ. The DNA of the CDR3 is TGCGCCAGCAGCCGACTAGCGGGAGTTGGCACAGATACGCAGTATTTT. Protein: CASSRLAGVGTDTQYF.

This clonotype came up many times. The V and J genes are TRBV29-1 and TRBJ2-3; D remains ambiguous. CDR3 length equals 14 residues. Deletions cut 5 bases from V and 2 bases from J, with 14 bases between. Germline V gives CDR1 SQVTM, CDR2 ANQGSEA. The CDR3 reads CSVPQKPSTDTQYF. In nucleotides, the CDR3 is TGCAGCGTTCCCCAGAAACCTTCCACAGATACGCAGTATTTT.

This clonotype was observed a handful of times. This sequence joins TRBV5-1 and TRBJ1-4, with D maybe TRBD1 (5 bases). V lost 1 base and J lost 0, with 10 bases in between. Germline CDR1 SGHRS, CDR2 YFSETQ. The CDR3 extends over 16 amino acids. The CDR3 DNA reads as TGCGCCAGCAGCTTGAGGGACGGAGCAACTAATGAAAAACTGTTTTTT. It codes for CASSLRDGATNEKLFF.

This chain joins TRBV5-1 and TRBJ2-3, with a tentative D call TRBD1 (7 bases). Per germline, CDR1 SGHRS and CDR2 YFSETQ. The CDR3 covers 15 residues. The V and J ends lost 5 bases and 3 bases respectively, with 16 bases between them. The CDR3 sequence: CASSLEGTETDTQYF. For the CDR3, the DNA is TGCGCCAGCAGTCTGGAGGGGACAGAAACAGATACGCAGTATTTT.

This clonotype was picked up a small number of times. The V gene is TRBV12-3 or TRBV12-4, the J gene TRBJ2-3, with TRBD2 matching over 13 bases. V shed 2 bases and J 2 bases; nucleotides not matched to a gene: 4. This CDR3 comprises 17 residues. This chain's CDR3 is CASSLRGLAGTTDTQYF. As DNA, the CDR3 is TGTGCCAGCAGTTTAAGGGGACTAGCGGGGACCACAGATACGCAGTATTTT.

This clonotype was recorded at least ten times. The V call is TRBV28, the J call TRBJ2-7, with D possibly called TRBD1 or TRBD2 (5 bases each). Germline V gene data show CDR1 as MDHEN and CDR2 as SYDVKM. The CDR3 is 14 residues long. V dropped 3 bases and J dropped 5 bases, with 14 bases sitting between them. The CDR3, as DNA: TGTGCCAGCAGTTTGGCCGGGGCCCCCGACGAGCAGTACTTC. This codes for CASSLAGAPDEQYF.

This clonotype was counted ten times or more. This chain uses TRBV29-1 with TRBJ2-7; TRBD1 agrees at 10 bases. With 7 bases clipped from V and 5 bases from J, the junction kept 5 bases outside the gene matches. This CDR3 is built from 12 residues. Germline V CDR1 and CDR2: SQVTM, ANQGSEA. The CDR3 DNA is TGCAGCGCGGGACAGGGGTTCAACGAGCAGTACTTC. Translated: CSAGQGFNEQYF.

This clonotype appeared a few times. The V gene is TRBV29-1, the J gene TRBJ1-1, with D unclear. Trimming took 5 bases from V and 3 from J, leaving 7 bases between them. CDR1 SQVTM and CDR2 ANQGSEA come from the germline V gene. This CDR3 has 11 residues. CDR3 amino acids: CSVMGYTEAFF. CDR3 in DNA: TGCAGCGTTATGGGGTACACTGAAGCTTTCTTT. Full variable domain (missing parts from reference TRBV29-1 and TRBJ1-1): SAVISQKPSRDICQRGTSLTIQCQVDSQVTMMFWYRQQPGQSLTLIATANQGSEATYESGFVIDKFPISRPNLTFSTLTVSNMSPEDSSIYLCSVMGYTEAFFGQGTRLTVV.

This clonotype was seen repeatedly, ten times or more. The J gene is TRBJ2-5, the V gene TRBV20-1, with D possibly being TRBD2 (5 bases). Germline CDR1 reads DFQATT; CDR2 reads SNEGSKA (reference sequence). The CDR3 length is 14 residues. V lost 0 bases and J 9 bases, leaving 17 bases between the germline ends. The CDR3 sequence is CSARDGLAGWAQYF. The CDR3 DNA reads TGCAGTGCTAGAGATGGGCTAGCCGGCTGGGCCCAGTACTTC.

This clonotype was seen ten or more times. The CDR3 sequence is CSASALDGAYEQYF. CDR3 sequence (DNA): TGCAGTGCTAGTGCCTTGGACGGAGCCTACGAGCAGTACTTC. This chain joins TRBV20-1 and TRBJ2-7; D remains unclear. CDR3 length equals 14 residues. Trimming pared 3 bases from V and 2 bases from J, leaving 14 bases between. Per the germline V gene, CDR1 is DFQATT and CDR2 is SNEGSKA (reference sequence).

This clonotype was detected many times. The CDR3 protein is CASSLSGGPGSSYEQYF. In DNA form, the CDR3 reads TGTGCCAGCAGCTTATCGGGGGGGCCAGGGAGCTCCTACGAGCAGTACTTC. The chain employs TRBV7-3 and TRBJ2-7, with 8 bases that match TRBD2. The CDR3 loop spans 17 amino acids. In germline, CDR1 is SGHTA, CDR2 FQGTGA. After removal of 2 bases from V and 0 bases from J, the junction contained 9 bases not matched to a gene.